This TCR beta chain emerged from a study of blood T cell repertoires in COVID-19. Looking at the study overall: The study drew acute and convalescent COVID-19 samples from the United States, Italy and Spain. T cells, B-cell-depleted T cells, or PBMCs supplied cDNA or gDNA.

CDR3 size: 11 residues. The germline V gene has CDR1 GTSNPN and CDR2 SVGIG (reference sequence). Authors' data handling: Scientists estimated how many nucleated cells there were by amplifying reference gene primers. The data were produced by immunoSEQ multiplex PCR, yet TCRdb's version contains in-frame clones alone and is incomplete. V and J calls and clone size are those listed in that table; D and trimming were worked out from the DNA. The data contain about 100,000 clones, roughly 79% of them seen just once; the ten biggest clones take up less than 35%. This receptor was obtained from a man between 65 and 79 years old with active or convalescent COVID-19. The chain uses TRBV30 and TRBJ2-1; possible D gene TRBD1, 5 bases. The sample was peripheral blood. The CDR3 loop is CALDQGQEQFF. The CDR3, as DNA: TGTGCACTGGATCAGGGCCAGGAGCAGTTCTTC. Based on the CDR3 plus reference TRBV30 and TRBJ2-1, the full variable domain is SQTIHQWPATLVQPVGSPLSLECTVEGTSNPNLYWYRQAAGRGLQLLFYSVGIGQISSEVPQNLSASRPQDRQFILSSKKLLLSDSGFYLCALDQGQEQFFGPGTRLTVL.